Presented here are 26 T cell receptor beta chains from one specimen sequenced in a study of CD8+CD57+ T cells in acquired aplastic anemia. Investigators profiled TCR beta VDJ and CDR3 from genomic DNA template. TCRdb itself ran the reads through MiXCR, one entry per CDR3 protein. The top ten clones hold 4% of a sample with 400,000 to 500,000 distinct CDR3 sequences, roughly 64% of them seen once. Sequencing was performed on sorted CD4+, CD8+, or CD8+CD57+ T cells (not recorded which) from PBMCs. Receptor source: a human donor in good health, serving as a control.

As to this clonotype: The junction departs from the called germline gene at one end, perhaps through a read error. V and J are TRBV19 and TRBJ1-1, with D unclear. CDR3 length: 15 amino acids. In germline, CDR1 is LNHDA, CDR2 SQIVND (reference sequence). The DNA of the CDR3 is TGTGCCAGTACCACGGCGCTGGCAGCTGTTGCTGAAGCTTCCTTT. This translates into CASTTALAAVAEASF.

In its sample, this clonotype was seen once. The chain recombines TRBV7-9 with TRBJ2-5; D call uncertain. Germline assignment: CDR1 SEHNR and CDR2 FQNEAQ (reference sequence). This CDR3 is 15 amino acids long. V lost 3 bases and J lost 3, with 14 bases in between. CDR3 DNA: TGTGCCAGCAGCTTCTATGGGATGTCTGAAGAGACCCAGTACTTC. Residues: CASSFYGMSEETQYF.

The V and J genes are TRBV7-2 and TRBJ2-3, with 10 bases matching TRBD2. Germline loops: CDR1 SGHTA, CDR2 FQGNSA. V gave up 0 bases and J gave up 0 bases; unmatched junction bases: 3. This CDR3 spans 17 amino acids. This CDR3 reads CASSLALAGVSTDTQYF. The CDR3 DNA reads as TGTGCCAGCAGCTTAGCGCTAGCGGGGGTGAGCACAGATACGCAGTATTTT.

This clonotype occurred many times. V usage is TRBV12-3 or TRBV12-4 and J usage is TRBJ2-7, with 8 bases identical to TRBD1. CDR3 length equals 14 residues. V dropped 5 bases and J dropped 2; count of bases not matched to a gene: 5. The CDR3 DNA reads TGTGCCAGCAGTGGACAGGGTATCCCCTACGAGCAGTACTTC. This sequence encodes CASSGQGIPYEQYF.

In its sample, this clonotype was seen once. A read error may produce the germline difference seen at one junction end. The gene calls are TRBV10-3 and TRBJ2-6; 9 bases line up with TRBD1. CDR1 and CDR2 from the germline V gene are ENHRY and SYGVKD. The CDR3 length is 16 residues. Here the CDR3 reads CAISEDRGSGAYTLSF. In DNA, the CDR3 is TGCGCCATCAGTGAGGACAGGGGATCTGGGGCCTACACCTTGAGTTTC.

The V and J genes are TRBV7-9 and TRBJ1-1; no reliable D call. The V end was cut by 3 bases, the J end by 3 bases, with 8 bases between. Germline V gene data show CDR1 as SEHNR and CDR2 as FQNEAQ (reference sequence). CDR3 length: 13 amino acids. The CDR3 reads CASSFTADTEAFF. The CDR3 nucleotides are TGTGCCAGCAGCTTTACGGCAGACACTGAAGCTTTCTTT.

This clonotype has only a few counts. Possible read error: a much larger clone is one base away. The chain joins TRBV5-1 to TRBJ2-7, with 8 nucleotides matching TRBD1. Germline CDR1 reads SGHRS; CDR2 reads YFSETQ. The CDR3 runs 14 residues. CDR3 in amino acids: CASSNGQGGYGQYF. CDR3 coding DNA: TGCGCCAGCAGCAACGGACAGGGAGGCTACGGGCAGTACTTC.

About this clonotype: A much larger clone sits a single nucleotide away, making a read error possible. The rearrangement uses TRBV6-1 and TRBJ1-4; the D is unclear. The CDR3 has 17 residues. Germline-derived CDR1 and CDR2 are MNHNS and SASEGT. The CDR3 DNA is TGTGCCAGCAGTGAAAAAAGGGATCTGGCAACTAATGGAAAACTGTTTTTT. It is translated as CASSEKRDLATNGKLFF.

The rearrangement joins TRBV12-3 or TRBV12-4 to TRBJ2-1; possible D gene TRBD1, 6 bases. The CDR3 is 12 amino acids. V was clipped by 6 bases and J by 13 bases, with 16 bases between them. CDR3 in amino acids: CASSQWQGHQFF. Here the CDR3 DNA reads TGTGCCAGCAGCCAATGGCAGGGACACCAGTTCTTC.

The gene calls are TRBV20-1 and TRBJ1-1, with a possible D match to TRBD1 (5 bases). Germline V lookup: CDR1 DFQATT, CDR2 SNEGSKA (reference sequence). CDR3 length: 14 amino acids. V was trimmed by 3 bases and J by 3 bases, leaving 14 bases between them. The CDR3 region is CSASAGNTHTEAFF. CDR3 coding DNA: TGCAGTGCTAGTGCAGGGAATACGCACACTGAAGCTTTCTTT.

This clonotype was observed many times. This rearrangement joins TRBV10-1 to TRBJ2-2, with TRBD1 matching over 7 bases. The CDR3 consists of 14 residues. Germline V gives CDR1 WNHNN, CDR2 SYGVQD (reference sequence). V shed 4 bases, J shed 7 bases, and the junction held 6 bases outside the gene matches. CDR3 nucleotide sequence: TGCGCCAGCAGTGCGCAGGGGGTGAACGGGGAGCTGTTTTTT. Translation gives CASSAQGVNGELFF.

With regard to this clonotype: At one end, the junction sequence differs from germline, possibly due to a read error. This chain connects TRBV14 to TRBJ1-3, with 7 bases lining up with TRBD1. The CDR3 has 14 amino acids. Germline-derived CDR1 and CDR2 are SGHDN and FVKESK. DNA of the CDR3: TGTGCCAGCAGCGGGGATAAGGGGGCGAGCACTGAAGATTTT. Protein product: CASSGDKGASTEDF.

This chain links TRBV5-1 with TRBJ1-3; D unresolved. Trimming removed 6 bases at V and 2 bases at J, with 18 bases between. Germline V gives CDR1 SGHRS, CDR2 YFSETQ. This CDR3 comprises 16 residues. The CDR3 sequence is CASMAESMNTGNTIYF. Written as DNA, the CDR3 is TGCGCCAGCATGGCAGAATCTATGAACACTGGAAACACCATATATTTT.

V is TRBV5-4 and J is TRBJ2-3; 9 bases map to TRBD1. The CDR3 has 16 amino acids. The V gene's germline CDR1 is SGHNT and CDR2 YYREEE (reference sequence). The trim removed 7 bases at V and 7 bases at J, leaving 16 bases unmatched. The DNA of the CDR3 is TGTGCCAGCGGCACCCTTTGGACAGGGGTAGGAAATACGCAGTATTTT. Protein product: CASGTLWTGVGNTQYF.

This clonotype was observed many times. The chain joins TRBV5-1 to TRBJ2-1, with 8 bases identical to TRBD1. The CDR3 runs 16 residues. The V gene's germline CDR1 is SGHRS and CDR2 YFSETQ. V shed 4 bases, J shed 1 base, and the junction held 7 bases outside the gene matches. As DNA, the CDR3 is TGCGCCAGCAGCGGGGACAGGTATCTTTCCTACAATGAGCAGTTCTTC. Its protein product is CASSGDRYLSYNEQFF.

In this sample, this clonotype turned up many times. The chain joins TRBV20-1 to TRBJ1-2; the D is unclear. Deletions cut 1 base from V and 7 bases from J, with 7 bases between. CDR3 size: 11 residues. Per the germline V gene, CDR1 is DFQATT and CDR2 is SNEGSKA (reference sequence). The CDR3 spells CSARVGSGYTF. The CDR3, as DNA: TGCAGTGCTAGAGTAGGTTCTGGCTACACCTTC.

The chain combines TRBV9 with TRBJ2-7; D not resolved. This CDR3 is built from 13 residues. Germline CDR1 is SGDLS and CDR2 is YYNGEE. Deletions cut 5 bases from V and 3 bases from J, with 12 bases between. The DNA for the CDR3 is TGTGCCAGCAGTGGGGAAGTTAACTACGAGCAGTACTTC. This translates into CASSGEVNYEQYF.

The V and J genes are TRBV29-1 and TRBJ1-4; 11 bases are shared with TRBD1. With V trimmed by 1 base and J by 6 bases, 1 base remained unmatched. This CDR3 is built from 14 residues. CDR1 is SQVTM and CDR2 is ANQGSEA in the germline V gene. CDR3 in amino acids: CSVEGTGGYEKLFF. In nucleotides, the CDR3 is TGCAGCGTTGAAGGGACAGGGGGCTATGAAAAACTGTTTTTT.

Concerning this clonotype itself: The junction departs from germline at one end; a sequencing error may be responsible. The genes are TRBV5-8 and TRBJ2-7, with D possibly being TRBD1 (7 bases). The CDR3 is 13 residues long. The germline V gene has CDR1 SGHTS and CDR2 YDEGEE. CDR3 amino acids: CASSLEGAGEQYF. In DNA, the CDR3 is TGTGCCAGTAGCTTAGAGGGGGCGGGAGAGCAGTACTTC.

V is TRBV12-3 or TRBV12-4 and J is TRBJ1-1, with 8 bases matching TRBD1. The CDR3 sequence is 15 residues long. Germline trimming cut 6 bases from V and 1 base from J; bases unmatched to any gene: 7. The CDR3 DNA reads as TGTGCCAGCAGCACGCCAGGGGGCTCGAACACTGAAGCTTTCTTT. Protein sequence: CASSTPGGSNTEAFF.

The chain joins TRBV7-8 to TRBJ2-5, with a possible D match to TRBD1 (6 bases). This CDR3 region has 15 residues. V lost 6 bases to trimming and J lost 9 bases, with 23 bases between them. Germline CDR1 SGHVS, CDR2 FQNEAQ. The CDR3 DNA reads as TGTGCCAGCAGAGGAACCAGGGGAAGCAATCAGCCCCAGTACTTC. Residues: CASRGTRGSNQPQYF.

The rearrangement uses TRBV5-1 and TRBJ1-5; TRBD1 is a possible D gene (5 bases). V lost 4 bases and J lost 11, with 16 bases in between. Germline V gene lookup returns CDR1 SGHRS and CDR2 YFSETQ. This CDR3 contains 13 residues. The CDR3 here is CASSGWKGESQHF. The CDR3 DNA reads TGCGCCAGCAGCGGGTGGAAAGGGGAATCCCAGCATTTT.

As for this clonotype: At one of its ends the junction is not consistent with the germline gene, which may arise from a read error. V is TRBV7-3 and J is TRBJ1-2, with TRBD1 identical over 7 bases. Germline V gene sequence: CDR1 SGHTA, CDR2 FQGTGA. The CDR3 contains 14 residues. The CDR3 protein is CASSGRGLRKGYTF. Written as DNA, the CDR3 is TGTGCCAGCAGCGGCAGGGGGTTGAGGAAAGGCTACACTTTC. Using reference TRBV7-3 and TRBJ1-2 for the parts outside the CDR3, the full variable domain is GAGVSQTPSNKVTEKGKYVELRCDPISGHTALYWYRQSLGQGPEFLIYFQGTGAADDSGLPNDRFFAVRPEGSVSTLKIQRTERGDSAVYLCASSGRGLRKGYTFGSGTRLTVV.

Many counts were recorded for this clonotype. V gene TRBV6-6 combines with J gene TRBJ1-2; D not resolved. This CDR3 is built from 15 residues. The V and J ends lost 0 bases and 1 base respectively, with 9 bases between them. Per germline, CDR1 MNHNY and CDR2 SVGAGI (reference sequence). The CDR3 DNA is TGTGCCAGCAGTTACTCGATTTCCAGTAACTATGGCTACACCTTC. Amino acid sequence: CASSYSISSNYGYTF.

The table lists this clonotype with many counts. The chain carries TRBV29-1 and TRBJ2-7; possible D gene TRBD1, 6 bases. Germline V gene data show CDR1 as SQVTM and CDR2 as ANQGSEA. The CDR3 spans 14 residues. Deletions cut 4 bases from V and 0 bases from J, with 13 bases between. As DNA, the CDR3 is TGCAGCGTTGGACGGGACACCTTCTCCTACGAGCAGTACTTC. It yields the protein CSVGRDTFSYEQYF.

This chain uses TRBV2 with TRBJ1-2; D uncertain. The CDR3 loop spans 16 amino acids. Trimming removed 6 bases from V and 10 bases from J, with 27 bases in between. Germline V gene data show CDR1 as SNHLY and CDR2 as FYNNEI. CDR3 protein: CASSLLGGRATQYYTF. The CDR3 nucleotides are TGTGCCAGCAGCTTACTAGGAGGGAGAGCAACCCAGTACTACACCTTC.